This section outlines one TCR beta chain sequence together with its context. Its target is unknown. The V gene's germline CDR1 is LGHNA and CDR2 YNFKEQ. The CDR3 contains 16 residues. J lost 8 bases, V lost 0 bases, and 9 bases had no gene match. This record belongs to a study of shared clonotypes between healthy human individuals. Study background: Per-donor plates numbered three CD4 naive, three CD4 memory, two CD8 naive and one CD8 memory.

General observations from the study: Limited genetic and exposure-history diversity came from having few donors. Naive CD4 clonotypes overlapped across a handful of donors at approximately 5%. A reduction in generation probabilities was seen for non-shared clonotypes relative to those shared by all four donors.

Only in-frame clones appear in the TCRdb table, and some are missing; sequencing was by immunoSEQ multiplex PCR. The sample holds millions of clones, about 95% seen once. The TCR originated in a man in his late teens or twenties in good health. Sequenced sample: naive CD4+ T cells sorted from blood. Subset specified: CD45RA+ positively selected. This sequence joins TRBV4-2 and TRBJ1-4; TRBD1 matches at 7 bases. The DNA for the CDR3 is TGTGCCAGCAGCCAAGATCTGAAGGGGGCTCGGGAAAAACTGTTTTTT. Its translation is CASSQDLKGAREKLFF.